This T cell receptor (beta chain) was sequenced for a study of beta chain features in type 1 diabetes. Study-wide results and caveats: Patients' naive, central memory and regulatory TCRB repertoires appeared more alike than those of healthy donors. Researchers caution that PCR might favor shorter templates, equally among patients and controls.

Comment on this clone: Its specificity is not known.

The CDR3 loop spans 15 amino acids. Germline values: CDR1 SNHLY, CDR2 FYNNEI. V lost 5 bases to trimming and J lost 4 bases, with 14 bases between them. Sequencing targeted expressed TCRB transcripts, as all isolated RNA had been reverse transcribed. About 3.57 million reads per sample were averaged for naive, central memory and regulatory samples. Assay used: immunoSEQ multiplex PCR; TCRdb lists only in-frame clones, some missing. The sample records around 300,000 clones, approximately 10% being singletons. Sorted CD4+ subsets: naive, central memory, regulatory, stem cell-like memory (CD45RO/CCR7/CD25/CD127/CD95/CD27 panel).

Source material: naive CD4+ T cells from blood. The sequence came from a woman aged 25 to 39 in good health. The chain combines TRBV2 with TRBJ2-2; TRBD1 might be the D (8 bases). Here the CDR3 DNA reads TGTGCCAGCAGTAAGACAGGGGAGGGCACCGGGGAGCTGTTTTTT. Translating gives CASSKTGEGTGELFF.